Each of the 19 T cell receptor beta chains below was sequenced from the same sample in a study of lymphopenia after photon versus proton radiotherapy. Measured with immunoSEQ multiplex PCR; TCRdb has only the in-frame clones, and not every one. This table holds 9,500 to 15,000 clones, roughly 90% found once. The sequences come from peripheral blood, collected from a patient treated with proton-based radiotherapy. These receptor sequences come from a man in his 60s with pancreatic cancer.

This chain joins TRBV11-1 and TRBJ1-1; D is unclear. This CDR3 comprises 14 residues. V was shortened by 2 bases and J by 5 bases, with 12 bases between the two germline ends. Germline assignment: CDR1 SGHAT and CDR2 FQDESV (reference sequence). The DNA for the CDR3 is TGTGCCAGCAGCTTATATAAGGGTAGAACTGAAGCTTTCTTT. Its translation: CASSLYKGRTEAFF. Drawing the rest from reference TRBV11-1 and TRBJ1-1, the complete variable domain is EAEVAQSPRYKITEKSQAVAFWCDPISGHATLYWYRQILGQGPELLVQFQDESVVDDSQLPKDRFSAERLKGVDSTLKIQPAELGDSAMYLCASSLYKGRTEAFFGQGTRLTVV.

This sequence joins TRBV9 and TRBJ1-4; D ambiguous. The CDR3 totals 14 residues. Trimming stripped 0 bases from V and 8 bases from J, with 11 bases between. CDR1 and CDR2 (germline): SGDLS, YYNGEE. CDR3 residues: CASSVDPGREKLFF. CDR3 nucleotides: TGTGCCAGCAGCGTAGATCCAGGAAGGGAAAAACTGTTTTTT.

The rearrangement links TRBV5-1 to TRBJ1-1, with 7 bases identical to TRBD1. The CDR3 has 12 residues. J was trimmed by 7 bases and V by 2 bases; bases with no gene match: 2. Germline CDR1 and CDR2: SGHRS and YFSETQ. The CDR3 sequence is CASSLGTVEAFF. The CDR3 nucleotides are TGCGCCAGCAGCTTAGGGACAGTTGAAGCTTTCTTT.

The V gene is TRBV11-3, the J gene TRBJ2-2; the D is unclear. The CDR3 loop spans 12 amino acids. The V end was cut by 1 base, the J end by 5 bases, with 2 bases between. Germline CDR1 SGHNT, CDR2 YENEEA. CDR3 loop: CASSLGTGELFF. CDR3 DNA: TGTGCCAGCAGCTTAGGGACCGGGGAGCTGTTTTTT.

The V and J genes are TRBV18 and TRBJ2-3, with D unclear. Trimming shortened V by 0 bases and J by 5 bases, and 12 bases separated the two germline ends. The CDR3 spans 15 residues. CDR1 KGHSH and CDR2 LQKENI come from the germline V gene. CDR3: CASSPPSSPGDTQYF. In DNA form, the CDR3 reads TGTGCCAGCTCACCACCGTCGTCCCCGGGAGATACGCAGTATTTT.

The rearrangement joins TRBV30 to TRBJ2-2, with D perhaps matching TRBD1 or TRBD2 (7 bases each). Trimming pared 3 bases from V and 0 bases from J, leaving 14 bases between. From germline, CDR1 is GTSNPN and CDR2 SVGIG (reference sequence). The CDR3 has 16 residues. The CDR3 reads CAWRGGTVANTGELFF. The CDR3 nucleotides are TGTGCCTGGAGGGGGGGGACAGTTGCGAACACCGGGGAGCTGTTTTTT. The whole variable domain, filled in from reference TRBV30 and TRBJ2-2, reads SQTIHQWPATLVQPVGSPLSLECTVEGTSNPNLYWYRQAAGRGLQLLFYSVGIGQISSEVPQNLSASRPQDRQFILSSKKLLLSDSGFYLCAWRGGTVANTGELFFGEGSRLTVL.

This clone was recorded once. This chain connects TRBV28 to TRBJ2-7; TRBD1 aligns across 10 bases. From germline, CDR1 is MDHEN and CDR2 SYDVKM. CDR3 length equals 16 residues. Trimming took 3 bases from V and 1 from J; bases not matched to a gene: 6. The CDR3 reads CASSLGQGRGSYEQYF. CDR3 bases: TGTGCCAGCAGTTTGGGACAGGGGAGAGGTTCCTACGAGCAGTACTTC.

Here the CDR3 reads CASSTGLAGVAFNTDTQYF. DNA of the CDR3: TGTGCCAGTAGTACGGGACTAGCGGGAGTGGCCTTTAACACAGATACGCAGTATTTT. The V gene is TRBV19, the J gene TRBJ2-3; 14 bases match TRBD2. Germline values: CDR1 LNHDA, CDR2 SQIVND (reference sequence). The CDR3 length is 19 residues. V trimming: 4 bases; J trimming: 2 bases; junction bases outside the gene matches: 11.

CDR3 sequence: CASSLALGLAGVTDTQYF. DNA for the CDR3: TGTGCCAGCAGCTTGGCCCTAGGACTAGCGGGAGTAACAGATACGCAGTATTTT. This chain joins TRBV5-6 and TRBJ2-3; TRBD2 matches 13 bases. From germline, CDR1 is SGHDT and CDR2 YYEEEE. The CDR3 extends over 18 amino acids. Trimming at V came to 0 bases and at J to 3 bases, leaving 7 bases not matched to a gene.

CDR3 nucleotides: TGTGCCAGCAGCTTAAGGCTTAGCGGGAGCGGAGATGAGCAGTTCTTC. This encodes CASSLRLSGSGDEQFF. The chain combines TRBV7-9 with TRBJ2-1; 9 bases are a match to TRBD2. V was pared by 2 bases and J by 8 bases, with 10 bases of the junction left unmatched. The germline V gene has CDR1 SEHNR and CDR2 FQNEAQ (reference sequence). The CDR3 is 16 amino acids.

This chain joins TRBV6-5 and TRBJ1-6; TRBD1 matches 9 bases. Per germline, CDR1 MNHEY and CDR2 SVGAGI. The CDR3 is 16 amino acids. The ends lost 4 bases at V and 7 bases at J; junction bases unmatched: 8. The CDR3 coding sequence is TGTGCCAGCAGTTCCATCGGGACAGGGTCAAATTCACCCCTCCACTTT. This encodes CASSSIGTGSNSPLHF.

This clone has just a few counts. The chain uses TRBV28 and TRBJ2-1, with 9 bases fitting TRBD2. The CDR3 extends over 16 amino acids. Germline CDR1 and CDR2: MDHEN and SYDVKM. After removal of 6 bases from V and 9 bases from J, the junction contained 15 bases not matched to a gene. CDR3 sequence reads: CASRPPVGGRVVEQFF. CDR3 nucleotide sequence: TGTGCCAGCAGACCCCCGGTGGGCGGGAGGGTGGTTGAGCAGTTCTTC.

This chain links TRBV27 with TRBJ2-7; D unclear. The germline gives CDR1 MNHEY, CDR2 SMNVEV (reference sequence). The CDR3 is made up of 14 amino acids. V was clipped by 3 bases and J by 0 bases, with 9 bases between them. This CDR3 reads CASSLRRYSYEQYF. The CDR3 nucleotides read TGTGCCAGCAGTTTGCGACGATACTCCTACGAGCAGTACTTC.

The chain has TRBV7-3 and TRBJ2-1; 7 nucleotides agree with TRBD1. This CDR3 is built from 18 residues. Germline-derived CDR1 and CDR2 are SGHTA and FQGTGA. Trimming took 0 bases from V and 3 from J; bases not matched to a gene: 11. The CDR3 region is CASSLTVQGPRGYNEQFF. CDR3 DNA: TGTGCCAGCAGCTTAACCGTACAGGGGCCGAGGGGCTACAATGAGCAGTTCTTC.

The CDR3 nucleotides read TGTGCCAGTAGTGTAAAAGAGACCCAGTACTTC. It yields the protein CASSVKETQYF. The V call is TRBV19, the J call TRBJ2-5; D gene ambiguous. The CDR3 runs 11 residues. Trimming cost V 5 bases and J 3 bases, with 4 bases left between them. Germline lookup yields CDR1 LNHDA and CDR2 SQIVND (reference sequence).

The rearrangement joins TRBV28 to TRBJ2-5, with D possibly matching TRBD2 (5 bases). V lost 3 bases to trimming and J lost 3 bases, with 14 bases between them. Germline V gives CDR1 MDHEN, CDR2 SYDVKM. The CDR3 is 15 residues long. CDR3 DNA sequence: TGTGCCAGCAGTTTTGGAGGCCGGGGAAAAGAGACCCAGTACTTC. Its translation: CASSFGGRGKETQYF.

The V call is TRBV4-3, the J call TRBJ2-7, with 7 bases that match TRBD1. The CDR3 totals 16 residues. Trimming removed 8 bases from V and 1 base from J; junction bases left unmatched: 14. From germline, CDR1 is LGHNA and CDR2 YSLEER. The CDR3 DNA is TGCGCCAGCCCTTTAGGGGGACAGCTTACTTCCTACGAGCAGTACTTC. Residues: CASPLGGQLTSYEQYF.

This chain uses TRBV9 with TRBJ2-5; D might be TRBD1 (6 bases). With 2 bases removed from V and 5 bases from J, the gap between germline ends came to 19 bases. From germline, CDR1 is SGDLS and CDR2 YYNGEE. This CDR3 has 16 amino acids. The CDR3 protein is CASSVSGTPSRETQYF. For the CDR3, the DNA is TGTGCCAGCAGCGTTTCAGGGACACCCAGTAGGGAGACCCAGTACTTC.

The CDR3 loop reads CASSLSAGARTDTQYF. The CDR3 nucleotides are TGCGCCAGCAGCTTGAGTGCGGGAGCAAGGACAGATACGCAGTATTTT. V is TRBV5-1 and J is TRBJ2-3; 7 bases line up with TRBD2. Germline CDR1 and CDR2: SGHRS and YFSETQ. The length of the CDR3 is 16 residues. The V segment lost 1 base and the J segment 3 bases; nucleotides outside the gene matches: 8. Combining the CDR3 with reference TRBV5-1 and TRBJ2-3 gives the whole variable domain KAGVTQTPRYLIKTRGQQVTLSCSPISGHRSVSWYQQTPGQGLQFLFEYFSETQRNKGNFPGRFSGRQFSNSRSEMNVSTLELGDSALYLCASSLSAGARTDTQYFGPGTRLTVL.